The T cell receptor (beta chain) under discussion was sequenced for a study of tumor-infiltrating lymphocytes in localized non-small cell lung cancer. This clone was counted only a few times. Its antigen remains unidentified. Study findings and constraints: Tumor T-cell fraction was not associated with recurrence-free survival.

Measured with immunoSEQ multiplex PCR; TCRdb has only the in-frame clones, and not every one. The data show about 16,000 clones, with 45% to 50% seen just once and around 17% held by the top ten. CDR1 and CDR2 (germline): MNHNS, SASEGT. The CDR3 sequence is 13 residues long. V lost 3 bases and J lost 8, with 11 bases in between. Sample: lung tumor tissue. The chain carries TRBV6-1 and TRBJ2-1, with D perhaps TRBD2 (6 bases). The receptor comes from a human donor with non-small cell lung cancer. The CDR3 coding sequence is TGTGCCAGCAGTGAGAGAGCGGGCGATGAGCAGTTCTTC. It translates to CASSERAGDEQFF.